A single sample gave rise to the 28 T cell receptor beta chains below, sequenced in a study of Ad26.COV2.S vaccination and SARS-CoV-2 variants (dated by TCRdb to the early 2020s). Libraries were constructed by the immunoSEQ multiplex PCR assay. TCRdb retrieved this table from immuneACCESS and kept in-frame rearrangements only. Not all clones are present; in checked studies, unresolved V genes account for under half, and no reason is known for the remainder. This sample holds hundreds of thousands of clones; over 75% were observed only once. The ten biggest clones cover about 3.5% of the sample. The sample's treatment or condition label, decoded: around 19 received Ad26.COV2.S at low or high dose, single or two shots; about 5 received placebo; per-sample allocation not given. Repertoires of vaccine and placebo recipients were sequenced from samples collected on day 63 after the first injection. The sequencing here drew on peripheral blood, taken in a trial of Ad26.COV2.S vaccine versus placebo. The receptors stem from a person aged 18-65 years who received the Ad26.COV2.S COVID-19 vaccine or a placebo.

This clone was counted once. The CDR3 nucleotides are TGTGCCAGCAGCTTACCGTCAGCTACCACAGATACGCAGTATTTT. This gives the protein CASSLPSATTDTQYF. V and J are TRBV7-9 and TRBJ2-3; no clear D gene. This CDR3 region has 15 residues. Trimming took off 2 bases at V and 2 bases at J, with 11 bases between the two ends. Germline V gene sequence: CDR1 SEHNR, CDR2 FQNEAQ (reference sequence).

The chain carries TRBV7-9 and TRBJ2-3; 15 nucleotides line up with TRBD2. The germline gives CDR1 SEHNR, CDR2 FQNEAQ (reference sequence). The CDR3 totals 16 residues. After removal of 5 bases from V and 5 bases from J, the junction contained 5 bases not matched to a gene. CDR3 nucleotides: TGTGCCAGCAGCCTCGGACTAGCGGGGGGGCAAGATACGCAGTATTTT. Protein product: CASSLGLAGGQDTQYF.

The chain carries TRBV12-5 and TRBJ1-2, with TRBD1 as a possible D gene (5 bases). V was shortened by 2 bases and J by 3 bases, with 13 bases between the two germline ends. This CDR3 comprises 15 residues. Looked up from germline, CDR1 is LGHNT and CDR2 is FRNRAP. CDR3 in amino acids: CASGLLSTGHYGYTF. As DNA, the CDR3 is TGTGCTAGTGGTTTGTTAAGTACAGGCCACTATGGCTACACCTTC.

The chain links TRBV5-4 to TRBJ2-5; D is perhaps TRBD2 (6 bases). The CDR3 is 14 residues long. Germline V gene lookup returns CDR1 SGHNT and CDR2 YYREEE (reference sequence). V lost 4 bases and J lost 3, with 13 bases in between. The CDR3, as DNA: TGTGCCAGCAGCCAGAATCGGGGGAAAGAGACCCAGTACTTC. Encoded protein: CASSQNRGKETQYF.

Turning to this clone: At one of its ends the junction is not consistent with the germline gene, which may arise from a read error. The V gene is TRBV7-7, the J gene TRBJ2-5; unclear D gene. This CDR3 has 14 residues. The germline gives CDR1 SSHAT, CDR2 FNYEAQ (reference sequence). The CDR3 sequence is CASSVGRTQETQYF. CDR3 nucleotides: TGTGCTAGCAGTGTTGGTAGAACCCAAGAGACCCAGTACTTC.

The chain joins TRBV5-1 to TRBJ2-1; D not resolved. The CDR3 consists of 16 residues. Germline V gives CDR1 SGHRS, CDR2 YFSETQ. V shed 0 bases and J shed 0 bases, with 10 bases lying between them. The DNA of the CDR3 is TGCGCCAGCAGCTTGGACGGGCGGAGCTCCTACAATGAGCAGTTCTTC. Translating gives CASSLDGRSSYNEQFF.

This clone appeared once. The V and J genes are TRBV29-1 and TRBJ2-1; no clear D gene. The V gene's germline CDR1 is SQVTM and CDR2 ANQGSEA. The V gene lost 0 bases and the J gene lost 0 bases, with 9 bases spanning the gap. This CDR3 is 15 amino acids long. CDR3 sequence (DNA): TGCAGCGTTGAAGAGGCGAAGCGCTCCTACAATGAGCAGTTCTTC. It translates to CSVEEAKRSYNEQFF.

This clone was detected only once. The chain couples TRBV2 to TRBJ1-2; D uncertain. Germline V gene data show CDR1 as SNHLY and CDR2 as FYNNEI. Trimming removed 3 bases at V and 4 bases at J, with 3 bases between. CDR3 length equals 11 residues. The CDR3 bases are TGTGCCAGCAGTGAGCGCTATGGCTACACCTTC. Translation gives CASSERYGYTF. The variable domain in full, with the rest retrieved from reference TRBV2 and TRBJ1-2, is EPEVTQTPSHQVTQMGQEVILRCVPISNHLYFYWYRQILGQKVEFLVSFYNNEISEKSEIFDDQFSVERPDGSNFTLKIRSTKLEDSAMYFCASSERYGYTFGSGTRLTVV.

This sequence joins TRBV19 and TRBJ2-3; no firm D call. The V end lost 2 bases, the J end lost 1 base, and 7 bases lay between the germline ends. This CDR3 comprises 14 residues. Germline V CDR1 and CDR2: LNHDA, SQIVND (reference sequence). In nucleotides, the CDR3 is TGTGCCAGTAGTATAACCCGCGGCACAGATACGCAGTATTTT. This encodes CASSITRGTDTQYF.

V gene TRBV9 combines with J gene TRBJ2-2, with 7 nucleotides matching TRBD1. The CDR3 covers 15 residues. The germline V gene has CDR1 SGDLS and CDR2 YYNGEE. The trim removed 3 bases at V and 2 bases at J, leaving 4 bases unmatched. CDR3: CASSAWDRNTGELFF. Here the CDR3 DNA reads TGTGCCAGCAGCGCTTGGGACAGAAACACCGGGGAGCTGTTTTTT.

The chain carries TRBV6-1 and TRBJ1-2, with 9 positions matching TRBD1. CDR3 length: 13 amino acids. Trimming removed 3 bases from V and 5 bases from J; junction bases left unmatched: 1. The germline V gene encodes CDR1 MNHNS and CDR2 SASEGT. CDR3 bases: TGTGCCAGCAGTGATGGGACAGGGTATGGCTACACCTTC. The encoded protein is CASSDGTGYGYTF.

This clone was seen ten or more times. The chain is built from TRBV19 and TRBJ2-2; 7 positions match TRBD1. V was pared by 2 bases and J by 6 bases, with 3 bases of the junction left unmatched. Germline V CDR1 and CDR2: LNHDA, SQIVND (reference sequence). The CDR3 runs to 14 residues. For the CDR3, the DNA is TGTGCCAGTAGTATAAGGGGGCAGTCCGGGGAGCTGTTTTTT. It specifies CASSIRGQSGELFF. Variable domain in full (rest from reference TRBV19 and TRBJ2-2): DGGITQSPKYLFRKEGQNVTLSCEQNLNHDAMYWYRQDPGQGLRLIYYSQIVNDFQKGDIAEGYSVSREKKESFPLTVTSAQKNPTAFYLCASSIRGQSGELFFGEGSRLTVL.

As DNA, the CDR3 is TGTGCCACCAGGAGGCCCCGGACAGAGACTTACTACGAGCAGTACTTC. Translation: CATRRPRTETYYEQYF. The chain combines TRBV24-1 with TRBJ2-7; a possible D gene is TRBD1 (6 bases). The CDR3 is made up of 16 amino acids. Trimming left V 7 bases short and J 3 bases short, with 21 bases between. Germline CDR1 and CDR2: KGHDR and SFDVKD.

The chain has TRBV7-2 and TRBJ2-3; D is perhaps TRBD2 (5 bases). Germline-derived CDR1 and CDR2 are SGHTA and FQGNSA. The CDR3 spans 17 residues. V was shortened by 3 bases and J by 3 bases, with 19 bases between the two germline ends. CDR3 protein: CASSFGPAGPGTDTQYF. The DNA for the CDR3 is TGTGCCAGCAGCTTCGGACCGGCGGGCCCCGGAACAGATACGCAGTATTTT.

The CDR3 is CASSPEDTTYEQYF. The CDR3 DNA sequence: TGTGCCAGCAGCCCAGAGGACACGACTTACGAGCAGTACTTC. This sequence joins TRBV3-1 (or the pseudogene TRBV3-2) and TRBJ2-7; possibly TRBD1 for D (5 bases). CDR3 length equals 14 residues. Trimming stripped 4 bases from V and 4 bases from J, with 14 bases between. CDR1 and CDR2 from the germline V gene are LGHDT and YNNKEL (reference sequence).

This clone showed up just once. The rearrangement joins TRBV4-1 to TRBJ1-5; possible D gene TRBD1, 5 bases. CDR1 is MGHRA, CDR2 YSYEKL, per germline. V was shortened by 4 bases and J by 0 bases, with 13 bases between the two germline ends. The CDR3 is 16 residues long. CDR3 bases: TGCGCCAGCAGCCGCCGGGACTCAAATAGCAATCAGCCCCAGCATTTT. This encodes CASSRRDSNSNQPQHF.

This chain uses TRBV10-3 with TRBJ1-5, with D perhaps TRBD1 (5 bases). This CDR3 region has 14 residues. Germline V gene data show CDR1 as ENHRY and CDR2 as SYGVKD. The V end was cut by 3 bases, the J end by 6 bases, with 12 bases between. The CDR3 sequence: CAISDGTVIQPQHF. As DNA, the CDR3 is TGTGCCATCAGTGATGGGACGGTCATTCAGCCCCAGCATTTT.

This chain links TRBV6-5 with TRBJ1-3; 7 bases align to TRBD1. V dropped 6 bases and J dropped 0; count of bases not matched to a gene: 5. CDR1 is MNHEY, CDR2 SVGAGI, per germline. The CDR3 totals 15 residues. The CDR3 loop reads CASSYRGFSGNTIYF. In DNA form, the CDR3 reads TGTGCCAGCAGCTACAGGGGATTCTCTGGAAACACCATATATTTT.

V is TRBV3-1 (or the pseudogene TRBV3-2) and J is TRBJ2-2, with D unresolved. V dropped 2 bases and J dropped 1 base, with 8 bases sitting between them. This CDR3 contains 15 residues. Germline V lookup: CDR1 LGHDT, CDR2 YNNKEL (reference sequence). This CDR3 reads CASSQSTLNTGELFF. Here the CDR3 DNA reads TGTGCCAGCAGCCAATCGACATTGAACACCGGGGAGCTGTTTTTT.

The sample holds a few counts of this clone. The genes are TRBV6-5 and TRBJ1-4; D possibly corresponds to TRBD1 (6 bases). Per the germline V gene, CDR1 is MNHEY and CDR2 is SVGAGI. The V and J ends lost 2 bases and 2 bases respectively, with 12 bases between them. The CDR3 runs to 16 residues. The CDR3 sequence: CASSYHQGGTNEKLFF. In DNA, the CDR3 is TGTGCCAGCAGTTACCATCAAGGGGGTACTAATGAAAAACTGTTTTTT.

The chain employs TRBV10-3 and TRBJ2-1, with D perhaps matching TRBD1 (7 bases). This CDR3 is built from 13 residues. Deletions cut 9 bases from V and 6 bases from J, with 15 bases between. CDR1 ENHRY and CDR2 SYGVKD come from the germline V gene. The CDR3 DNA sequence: TGTGCCATTCACAGGGGAGGTAGCAATGAGCAGTTCTTC. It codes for CAIHRGGSNEQFF.

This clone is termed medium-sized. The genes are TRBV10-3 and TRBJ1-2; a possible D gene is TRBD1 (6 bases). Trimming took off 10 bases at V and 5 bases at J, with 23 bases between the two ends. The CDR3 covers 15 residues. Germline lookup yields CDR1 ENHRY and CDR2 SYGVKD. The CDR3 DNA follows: TGTGCCACCGAATCATCCGGGACAACAACTTATGGCTACACCTTC. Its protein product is CATESSGTTTYGYTF.

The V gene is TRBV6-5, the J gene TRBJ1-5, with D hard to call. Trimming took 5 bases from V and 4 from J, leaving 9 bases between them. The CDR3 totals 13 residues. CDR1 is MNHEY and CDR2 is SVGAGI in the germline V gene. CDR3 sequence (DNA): TGTGCCAGCAGTCAATACAAAAATCAGCCCCAGCATTTT. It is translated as CASSQYKNQPQHF.

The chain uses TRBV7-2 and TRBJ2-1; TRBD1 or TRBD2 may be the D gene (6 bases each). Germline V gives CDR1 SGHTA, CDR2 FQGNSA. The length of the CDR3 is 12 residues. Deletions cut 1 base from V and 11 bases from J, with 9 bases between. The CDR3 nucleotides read TGTGCCAGCAGCTTAGTACGGGGGCAGCAGTTCTTC. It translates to CASSLVRGQQFF.

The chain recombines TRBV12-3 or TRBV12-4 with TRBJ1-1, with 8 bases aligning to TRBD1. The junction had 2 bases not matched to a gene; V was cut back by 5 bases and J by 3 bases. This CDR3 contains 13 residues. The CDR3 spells CASSRDRYTEAFF. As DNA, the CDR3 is TGTGCCAGCAGTCGGGACAGGTACACTGAAGCTTTCTTT.

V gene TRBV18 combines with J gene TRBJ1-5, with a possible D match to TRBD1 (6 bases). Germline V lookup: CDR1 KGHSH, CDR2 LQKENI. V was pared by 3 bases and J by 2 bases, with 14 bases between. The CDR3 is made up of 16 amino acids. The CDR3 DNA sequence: TGTGCCAGCTCACCGGTGGACAGACCGGGCAATCAGCCCCAGCATTTT. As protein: CASSPVDRPGNQPQHF.

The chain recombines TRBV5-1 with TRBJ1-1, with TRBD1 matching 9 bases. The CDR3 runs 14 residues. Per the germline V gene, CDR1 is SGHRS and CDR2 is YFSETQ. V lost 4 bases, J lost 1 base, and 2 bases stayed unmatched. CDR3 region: CASSKTGGNTEAFF. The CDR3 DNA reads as TGCGCCAGCAGCAAGACAGGGGGGAACACTGAAGCTTTCTTT.

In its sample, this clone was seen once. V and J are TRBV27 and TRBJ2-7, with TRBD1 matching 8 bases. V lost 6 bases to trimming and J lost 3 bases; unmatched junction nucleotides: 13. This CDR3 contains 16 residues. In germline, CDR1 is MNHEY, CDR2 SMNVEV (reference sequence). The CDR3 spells CASSDPQGAGGYEQYF. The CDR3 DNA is TGTGCCAGCAGCGATCCTCAGGGGGCTGGGGGCTACGAGCAGTACTTC.